This T cell receptor (beta chain) appears in the sequencing data of a study of T cells in Graves' hyperthyroidism and ophthalmopathy (dated by TCRdb to the late 2010s). General notes on the study: Peripheral blood samples were taken at initial diagnosis, before any treatment was given. To identify distinguishing TCR V-J signatures, a discovery cohort of some 99 patients was used, comprising roughly 45 with Graves' ophthalmopathy and about 59 with stable Graves' hyperthyroidism. Whether ophthalmopathy could be predicted prospectively was tested in an independent validation cohort made up of about 20 hyperthyroidism patients plus 17 patients who later progressed to ophthalmopathy. The approximately 100 discovery patients were randomly split 7:3 into training and test sets. Thyroid tissue and blood T-cell repertoires from about six Graves' hyperthyroidism patients were also compared in the study. After blood sampling, hyperthyroidism patients were treated with methimazole at a starting dose of 30 mg daily, and ophthalmopathy patients were treated with high-dose intravenous methylprednisolone. The paper reports TCR Vbeta CDR3 sequencing of fewer than 150 peripheral blood samples: 43 ophthalmopathy, fewer than 85 hyperthyroidism and around 17 progressor patients. Results and caveats for the whole study, not just this receptor: During validation, the model predicted progression to ophthalmopathy a median of around 6 months ahead of onset, with roughly 65% sensitivity and roughly 72% specificity. Sample size was not statistically predetermined, and investigators were not blinded to group allocation. A model built on a 13 V-J signature distinguished ophthalmopathy from stable hyperthyroidism, reaching around 88% sensitivity and 81% to 83% specificity in cross-validation and 80%/75% in testing. Most expanded thyroid clonotypes (frequency above 0.001) were also detected in blood, a finding suggesting that blood repertoires may reflect thyroid immune responses.

TCR beta CDR3 regions were amplified from RNA transcripts. For the first round of RT-PCR on the TCR CDR3, the HTBI primer set was used together with the Qiagen OneStep RT-PCR kit. Libraries were constructed in a second round of multiplex PCR, after which size selection and purification were carried out. Paired-end sequencing of the libraries was performed with 100 bp reads on an Illumina HiSeq2000. Regarding the original processing steps: SOAPnuke was used to process the raw data, throwing out any read that contained adapters or uncalled bases, had a mean Phred below 15, or lacked an exact constant-primer or identifier match. COPE v1.2.5 was used to merge high-quality paired reads, and clonotypes were defined as unique nucleotide sequences. MiTCR v1.1 was used to align the clonotypes against IMGT TRBV, TRBD and TRBJ reference segments. Analysis was restricted to V-J combinations with a frequency above 0.0001, which covered 99.2% of repertoires. The TCS score was defined as F50 (clonal expansion) divided by E x V (chaos), with BLOSUM62-based TCRdist calculated between CDR3 peptides within each V-J. Welch's t-statistics and random forest reduced some 510 V-J features to 13, which were used in a naive Bayes classifier (R e1071). Starting from the raw public reads, TCRdb applied fastp trimming at Q25, assembled clones with MiXCR and retained in-frame beta chains. Every CDR3 protein is listed once, alongside the most common genes and DNA of its rows. These V and J calls rely on TCRdb rather than the paper's analysis. The sample table records around 340,000 distinct CDR3 sequences; around 16% of these occur just once. 33% of the sample belongs to the ten largest clones.

Stable Graves' hyperthyroidism was defined as no progression to ophthalmopathy during 18 months of follow-up. The hyperthyroidism patients were between 18 and 65 years old and newly diagnosed, with a disease duration of less than 2 months. Patients with uncontrolled infections, other autoimmune diseases, pregnancy or lactation were excluded. Clinical symptoms, serum thyroxine and TRAb, thyroid ultrasound, and orbital computed tomography formed the basis for the diagnoses. Ficoll-Paque density gradient centrifugation was used to isolate PBMCs from about 10 ml of fresh peripheral blood. Total RNA was extracted using Trizol reagent, and RNA quality was assessed on an Agilent 2100 Bioanalyzer. Relative to germline, V is 8 bases shorter and J is 4 bases shorter, with 15 bases between their ends. The CDR3 has 14 amino acids, counting the end cysteine and phenylalanine. The only DNA kept is the CDR3, 42 bases in frame from the first base. As encoded in the germline V gene, CDR1 is KGHSH while CDR2 is LQKENI.

Regarding this clonotype: Its antigen is still unknown. It has no much larger one-base neighbor in the sample; base qualities were not kept.

This sequence originates from a man aged 25-40 years with Graves' hyperthyroidism. The V gene is TRBV18 and the J gene is TRBJ2-1, with TRBD2 perhaps the D gene, on 6 matching bases. The source material was blood. The CDR3 here reads CASREGTPYNEQFF. The DNA sequence is as follows: TGTGCCAGCCGAGAGGGGACTCCTTACAATGAGCAGTTCTTC.